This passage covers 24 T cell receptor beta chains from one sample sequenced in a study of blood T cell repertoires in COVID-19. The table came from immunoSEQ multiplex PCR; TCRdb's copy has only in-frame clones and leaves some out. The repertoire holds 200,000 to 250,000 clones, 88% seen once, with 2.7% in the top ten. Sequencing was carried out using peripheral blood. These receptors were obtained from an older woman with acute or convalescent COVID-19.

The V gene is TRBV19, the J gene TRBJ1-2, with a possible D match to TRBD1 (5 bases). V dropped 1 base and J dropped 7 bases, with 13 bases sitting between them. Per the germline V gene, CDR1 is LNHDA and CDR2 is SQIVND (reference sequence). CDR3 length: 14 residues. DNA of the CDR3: TGTGCCAGTAGTATAGCAGGGCTCCCGGCTGGCTACACCTTC. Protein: CASSIAGLPAGYTF.

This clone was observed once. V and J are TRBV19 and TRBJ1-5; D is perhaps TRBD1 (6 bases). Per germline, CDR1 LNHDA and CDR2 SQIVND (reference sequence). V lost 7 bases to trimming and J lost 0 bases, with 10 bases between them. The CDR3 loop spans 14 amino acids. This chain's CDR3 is CASTKDSSNQPQHF. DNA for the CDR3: TGTGCCAGTACCAAGGACAGTAGCAATCAGCCCCAGCATTTT.

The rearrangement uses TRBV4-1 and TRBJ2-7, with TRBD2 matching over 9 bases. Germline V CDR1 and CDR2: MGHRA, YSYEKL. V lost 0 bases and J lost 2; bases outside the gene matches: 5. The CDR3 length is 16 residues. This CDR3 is CASSQEWTSETYEQYF. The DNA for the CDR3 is TGCGCCAGCAGCCAAGAATGGACTAGCGAAACCTACGAGCAGTACTTC.

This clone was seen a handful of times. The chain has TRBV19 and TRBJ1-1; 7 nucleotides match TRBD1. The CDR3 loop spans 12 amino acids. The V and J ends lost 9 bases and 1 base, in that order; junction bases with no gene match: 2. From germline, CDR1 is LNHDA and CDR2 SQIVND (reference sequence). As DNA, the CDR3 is TGTGCCAGCCGGGACAGGAACACTGAAGCTTTCTTT. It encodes CASRDRNTEAFF. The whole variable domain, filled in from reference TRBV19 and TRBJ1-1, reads DGGITQSPKYLFRKEGQNVTLSCEQNLNHDAMYWYRQDPGQGLRLIYYSQIVNDFQKGDIAEGYSVSREKKESFPLTVTSAQKNPTAFYLCASRDRNTEAFFGQGTRLTVV.

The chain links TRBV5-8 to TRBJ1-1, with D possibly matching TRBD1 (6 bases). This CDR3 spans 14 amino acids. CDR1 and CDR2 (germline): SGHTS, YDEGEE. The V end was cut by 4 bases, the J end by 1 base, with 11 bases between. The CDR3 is CASSPQGSNTEAFF. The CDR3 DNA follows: TGTGCCAGCAGCCCCCAGGGGTCGAACACTGAAGCTTTCTTT.

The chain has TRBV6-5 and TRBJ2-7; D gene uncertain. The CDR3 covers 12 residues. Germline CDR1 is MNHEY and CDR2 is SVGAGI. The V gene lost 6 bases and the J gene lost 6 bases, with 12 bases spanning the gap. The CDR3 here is CASSRSRGEQYF. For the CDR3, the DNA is TGTGCCAGCAGCCGTAGCCGAGGCGAGCAGTACTTC.

The CDR3 reads CASSAGLLGPTDTQYF. The CDR3 DNA reads as TGTGCCAGCAGCGCCGGACTACTGGGGCCCACAGATACGCAGTATTTT. The rearrangement joins TRBV9 to TRBJ2-3, with TRBD2 as a possible D gene (6 bases). CDR1 is SGDLS, CDR2 YYNGEE, per germline. The CDR3 totals 16 residues. V shed 3 bases and J shed 2 bases, with 16 bases lying between them.

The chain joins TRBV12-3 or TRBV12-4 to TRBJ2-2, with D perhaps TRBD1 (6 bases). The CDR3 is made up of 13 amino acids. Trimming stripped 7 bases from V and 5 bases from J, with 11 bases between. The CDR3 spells CASIGGPTGELFF. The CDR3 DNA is TGTGCCAGCATTGGGGGCCCGACCGGGGAGCTGTTTTTT.

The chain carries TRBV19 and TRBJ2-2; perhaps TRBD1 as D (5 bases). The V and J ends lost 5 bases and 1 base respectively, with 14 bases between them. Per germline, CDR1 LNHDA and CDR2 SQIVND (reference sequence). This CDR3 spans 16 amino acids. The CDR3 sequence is CASSPSTAMNTGELFF. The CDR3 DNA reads TGTGCCAGTAGTCCATCGACAGCTATGAACACCGGGGAGCTGTTTTTT.

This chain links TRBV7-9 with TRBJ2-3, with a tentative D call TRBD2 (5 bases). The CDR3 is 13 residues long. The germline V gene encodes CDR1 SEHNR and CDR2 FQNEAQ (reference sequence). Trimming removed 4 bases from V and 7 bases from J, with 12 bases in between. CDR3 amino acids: CASSSGERYTQYF. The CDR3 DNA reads TGTGCCAGCAGCTCCGGGGAACGATATACGCAGTATTTT.

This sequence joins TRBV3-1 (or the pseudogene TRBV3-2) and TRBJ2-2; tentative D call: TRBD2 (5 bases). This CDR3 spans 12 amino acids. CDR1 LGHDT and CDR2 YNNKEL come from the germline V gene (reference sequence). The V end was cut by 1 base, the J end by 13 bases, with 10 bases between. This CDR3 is CASSQGGWRLFF. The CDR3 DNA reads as TGTGCCAGCAGCCAAGGAGGGTGGCGGCTGTTTTTT.

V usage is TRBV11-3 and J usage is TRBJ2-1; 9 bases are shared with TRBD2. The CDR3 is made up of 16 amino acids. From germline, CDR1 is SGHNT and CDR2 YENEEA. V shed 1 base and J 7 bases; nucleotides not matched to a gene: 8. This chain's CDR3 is CASSLAGAGGRNEQFF. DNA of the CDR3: TGTGCCAGCAGCTTAGCTGGGGCGGGAGGGAGGAATGAGCAGTTCTTC.

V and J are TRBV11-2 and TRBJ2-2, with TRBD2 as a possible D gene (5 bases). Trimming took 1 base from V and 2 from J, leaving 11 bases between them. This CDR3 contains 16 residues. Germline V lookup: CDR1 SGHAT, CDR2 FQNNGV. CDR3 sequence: CASSLVLAPNTGELFF. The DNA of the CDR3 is TGTGCCAGCAGCTTAGTTCTAGCCCCTAACACCGGGGAGCTGTTTTTT.

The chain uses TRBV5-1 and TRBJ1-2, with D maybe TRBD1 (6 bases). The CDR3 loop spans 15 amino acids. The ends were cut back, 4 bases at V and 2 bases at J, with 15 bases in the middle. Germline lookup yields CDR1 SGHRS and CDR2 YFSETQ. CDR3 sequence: CASSPRGQVNYGYTF. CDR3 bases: TGCGCCAGCAGCCCCAGGGGTCAAGTCAACTATGGCTACACCTTC.

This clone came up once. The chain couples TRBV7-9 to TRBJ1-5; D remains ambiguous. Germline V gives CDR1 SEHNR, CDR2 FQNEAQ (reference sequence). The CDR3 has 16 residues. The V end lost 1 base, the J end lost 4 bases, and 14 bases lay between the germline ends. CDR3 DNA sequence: TGTGCCAGCAGCTTAGTTTCGGGTTCCGAAAATCAGCCCCAGCATTTT. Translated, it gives CASSLVSGSENQPQHF.

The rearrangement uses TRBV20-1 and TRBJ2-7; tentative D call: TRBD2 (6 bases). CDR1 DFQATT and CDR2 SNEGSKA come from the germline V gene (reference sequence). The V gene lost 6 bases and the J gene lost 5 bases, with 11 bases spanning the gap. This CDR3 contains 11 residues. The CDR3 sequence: CSAPTSHEQYF. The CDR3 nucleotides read TGCAGTGCCCCTACTAGCCACGAGCAGTACTTC.

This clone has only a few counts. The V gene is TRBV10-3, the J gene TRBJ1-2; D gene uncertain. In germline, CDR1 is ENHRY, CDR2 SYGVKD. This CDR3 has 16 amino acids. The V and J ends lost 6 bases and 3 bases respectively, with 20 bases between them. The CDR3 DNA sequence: TGTGCCATCAGACGGGGAGCCTCGAGATCTGACTATGGCTACACCTTC. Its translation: CAIRRGASRSDYGYTF.

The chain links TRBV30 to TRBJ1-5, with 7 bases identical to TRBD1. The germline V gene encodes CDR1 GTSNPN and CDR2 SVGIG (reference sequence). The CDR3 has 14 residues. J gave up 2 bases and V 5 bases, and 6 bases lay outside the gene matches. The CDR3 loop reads CAWGEGAGNQPQHF. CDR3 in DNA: TGTGCCTGGGGAGAGGGGGCCGGCAATCAGCCCCAGCATTTT.

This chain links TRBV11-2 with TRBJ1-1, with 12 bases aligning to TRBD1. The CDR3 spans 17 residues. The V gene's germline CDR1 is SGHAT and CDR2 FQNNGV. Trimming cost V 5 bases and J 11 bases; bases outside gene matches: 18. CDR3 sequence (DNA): TGTGCCAGCAGCCCCGGGACAGGGGGCGTCTACAAGGGTTTGGCTTTCTTT. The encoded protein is CASSPGTGGVYKGLAFF.

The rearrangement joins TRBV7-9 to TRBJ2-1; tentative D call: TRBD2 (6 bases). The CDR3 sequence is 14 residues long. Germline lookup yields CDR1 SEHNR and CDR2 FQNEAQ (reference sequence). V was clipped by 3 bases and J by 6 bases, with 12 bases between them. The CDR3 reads CASSFTPGLNEQFF. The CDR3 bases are TGTGCCAGCAGCTTCACCCCGGGACTCAATGAGCAGTTCTTC. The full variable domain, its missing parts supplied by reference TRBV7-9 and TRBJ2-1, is DTGVSQNPRHKITKRGQNVTFRCDPISEHNRLYWYRQTLGQGPEFLTYFQNEAQLEKSRLLSDRFSAERPKGSFSTLEIQRTEQGDSAMYLCASSFTPGLNEQFFGPGTRLTVL.

This chain's CDR3 is CASSLFTVSGNTIYF. The CDR3 region has the DNA TGTGCCAGCAGTTTATTCACAGTCTCTGGAAACACCATATATTTT. The chain links TRBV28 to TRBJ1-3; no reliable D call. Germline V gives CDR1 MDHEN, CDR2 SYDVKM. Trimming pared 1 base from V and 0 bases from J, leaving 7 bases between. The CDR3 length is 15 residues.

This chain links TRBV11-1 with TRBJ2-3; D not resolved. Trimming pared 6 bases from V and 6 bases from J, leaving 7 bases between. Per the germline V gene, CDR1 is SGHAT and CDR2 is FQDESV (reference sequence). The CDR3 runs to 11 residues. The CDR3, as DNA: TGTGCCAGCAGGAGGTCGGATACGCAGTATTTT. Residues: CASRRSDTQYF.

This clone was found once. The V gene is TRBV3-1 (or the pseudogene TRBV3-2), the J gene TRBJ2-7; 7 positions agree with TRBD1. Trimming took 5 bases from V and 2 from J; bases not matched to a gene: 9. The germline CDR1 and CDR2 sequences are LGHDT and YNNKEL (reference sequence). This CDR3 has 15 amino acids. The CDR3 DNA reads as TGTGCCAGCAGCAATACGAGAGGGACAGCCTACGAGCAGTACTTC. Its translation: CASSNTRGTAYEQYF.

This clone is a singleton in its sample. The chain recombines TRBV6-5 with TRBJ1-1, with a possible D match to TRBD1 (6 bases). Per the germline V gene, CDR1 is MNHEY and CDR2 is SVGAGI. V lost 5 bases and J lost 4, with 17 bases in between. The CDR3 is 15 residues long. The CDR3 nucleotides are TGTGCCAGCAGTCTCTTTTCGGGGGGCCTCACTGAAGCTTTCTTT. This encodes CASSLFSGGLTEAFF.